This TCR beta chain emerged from a study of shared clonotypes between healthy human individuals. Points from the study as a whole: Larger estimated richness was generally seen in naive subsets than in memory subsets. In having few donors, the study represented limited genetic and exposure-history diversity.

Naive CD8 cells lacked CD45RO, underwent positive selection for CCR7 and left out terminally differentiated effector memory CD45RA+ cells. About this clone itself: The antigen remains unidentified.

Authors' analysis steps: There were no quality scores in the junction-only immunoSEQ sequences, so filtering differed. Method: immunoSEQ multiplex PCR; TCRdb's copy keeps in-frame clones and lacks some. The V and J calls and clone size were taken over from that table, and D and trimming were inferred from the DNA. The sample comprises about 2.1 million clones, approximately 94% of which are singletons, and more than 1.5% rests with the top ten. V shed 2 bases, J shed 8 bases, and the junction held 9 bases outside the gene matches. The germline CDR1 and CDR2 sequences are SGHRS and YFSETQ. The CDR3 is 14 residues long.

The clonotype was recovered from a man aged 18 to 29 in good health. Some clones in this sample may be carry-over from other donors' samples. Sequencing input: naive CD8+ T cells from PBMCs. The V call is TRBV5-1, the J call TRBJ1-2, with 7 nucleotides matching TRBD1. CDR3 DNA: TGCGCCAGCAGCTTAGGCTGGACAGGTGACGGCTACACCTTC. It is translated as CASSLGWTGDGYTF.